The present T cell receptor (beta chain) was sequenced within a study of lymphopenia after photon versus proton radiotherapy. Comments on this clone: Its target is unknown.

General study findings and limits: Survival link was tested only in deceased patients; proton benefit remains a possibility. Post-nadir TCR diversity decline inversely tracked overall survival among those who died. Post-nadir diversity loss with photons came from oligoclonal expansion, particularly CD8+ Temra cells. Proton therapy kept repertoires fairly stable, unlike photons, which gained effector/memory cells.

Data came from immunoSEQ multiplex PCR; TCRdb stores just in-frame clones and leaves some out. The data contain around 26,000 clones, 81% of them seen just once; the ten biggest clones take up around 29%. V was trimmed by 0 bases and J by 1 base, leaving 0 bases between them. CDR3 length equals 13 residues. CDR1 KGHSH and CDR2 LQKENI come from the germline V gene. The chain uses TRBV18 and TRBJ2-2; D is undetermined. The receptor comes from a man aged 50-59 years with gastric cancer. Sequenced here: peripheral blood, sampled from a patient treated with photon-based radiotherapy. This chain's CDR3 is CASSPPNTGELFF. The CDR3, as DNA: TGTGCCAGCTCACCACCGAACACCGGGGAGCTGTTTTTT.